This TCR beta chain was retrieved from a study of cytomegalovirus exposure and HLA in healthy donors. In regard to this clone: Its antigen is still unknown.

Study findings and constraints: While the bulk of TCR sequences proved rare, some public TCRs turned up in many donors. Some V segments, including TRBV6-2 and TRBV6-3, were excluded as indistinguishable. Later work showed greater clonal expansion in HLA-associated TCR beta chains than in equally common others. Common viral pathogens (according to a later analysis) appeared linked to several of the most significant clusters.

The PCR made use of 60 Vbeta and 13 Jbeta primers. TCRdb's table, derived via immunoSEQ multiplex PCR, lists solely in-frame clones and lacks some. The table includes roughly 92,000 clones, under 90% detected once. The CDR3 spans 15 residues. Germline V CDR1 and CDR2: SEHNR, FQNEAQ (reference sequence). V was clipped by 0 bases and J by 4 bases, with 12 bases between them. This chain joins TRBV7-9 and TRBJ1-1, with TRBD1 as a possible D gene (6 bases). Sequences were obtained from PBMCs. This sequence originates from a man aged 45-65 years in good health and CMV-seropositive. The CDR3 DNA is TGTGCCAGCAGCTTAGCATCAGGGGTAATCACTGAAGCTTTCTTT. This encodes CASSLASGVITEAFF.